This TCR beta chain stems from a study of blood T cell repertoires in COVID-19. Across the study: Spain, Italy and the United States supplied samples that represented acute and convalescent COVID-19.

Measured with immunoSEQ multiplex PCR; TCRdb has only the in-frame clones, and not every one. The data contain about 270,000 clones, approximately 86% of them singletons. V lost 1 base and J lost 7; bases outside the gene matches: 8. This CDR3 comprises 15 residues. The V gene's germline CDR1 is LGHDT and CDR2 YNNKEL (reference sequence). Input material: peripheral blood. The J gene is TRBJ2-7, the V gene TRBV3-1 (or the pseudogene TRBV3-2); 9 bases line up with TRBD2. The sequence was obtained from a man aged 35-49 years who had recovered from COVID-19. CDR3 nucleotide sequence: TGTGCCAGCAGCCAAGGCAGCGGGGGGCGGTGGGAGCAGTACTTC. Encoded protein: CASSQGSGGRWEQYF.